These 9 T cell receptor beta chains share one sample of origin, sequenced in a study of OX40 agonist ivuxolimab in advanced cancers. Sequencing was performed with immunoSEQ multiplex PCR; in TCRdb, only in-frame clones are kept and a portion is missing. Of some 90,000 clones in the sample, less than 95% were seen once. This specimen consisted of CD4+ or CD8+ T cells sorted from blood, obtained in a trial of the OX40 agonist ivuxolimab. The source of these receptors is an adult with an advanced solid tumor such as melanoma, head and neck, liver or kidney cancer.

The chain has TRBV2 and TRBJ2-5; TRBD1 or TRBD2 may be the D gene (5 bases each). Trimming took 6 bases from V and 4 from J, leaving 9 bases between them. The germline CDR1 and CDR2 sequences are SNHLY and FYNNEI. This CDR3 has 12 residues. In nucleotides, the CDR3 is TGTGCCAGCAGAGCCGGGACAGAGACCCAGTACTTC. Translating gives CASRAGTETQYF.

This chain links TRBV9 with TRBJ1-3; D is ambiguous. Germline CDR1 SGDLS, CDR2 YYNGEE. The CDR3 is 13 amino acids. Trimming removed 0 bases from V and 4 bases from J, with 5 bases in between. The CDR3 here is CASSVGGGNTIYF. DNA for the CDR3: TGTGCCAGCAGCGTAGGAGGGGGAAACACCATATATTTT.

The genes are TRBV6-4 and TRBJ2-6; TRBD1 agrees at 8 bases. The germline CDR1 and CDR2 sequences are MRHNA and SNTAGT. J lost 2 bases, V lost 2 bases, and 5 bases had no gene match. The CDR3 extends over 17 amino acids. CDR3 bases: TGTGCCAGCAGTGACGGACAGGGTATTACTGGGGCCAACGTCCTGACTTTC. Protein: CASSDGQGITGANVLTF.

The chain links TRBV7-9 to TRBJ2-7, with no clear D. The V end was cut by 2 bases, the J end by 3 bases, with 8 bases between. The CDR3 is 13 residues long. Germline loops: CDR1 SEHNR, CDR2 FQNEAQ (reference sequence). CDR3 loop: CASSLTINYEQYF. The CDR3 DNA reads TGTGCCAGCAGCTTAACCATTAACTACGAGCAGTACTTC.

This rearrangement joins TRBV2 to TRBJ1-1; D remains ambiguous. Trimming took off 7 bases at V and 4 bases at J, with 13 bases between the two ends. CDR3 length equals 13 residues. Germline V gene sequence: CDR1 SNHLY, CDR2 FYNNEI. The CDR3 bases are TGTGCCAGCAAGTTCGGGGATCCCACTGAAGCTTTCTTT. Its protein is CASKFGDPTEAFF.

The chain combines TRBV10-2 with TRBJ2-2; D not resolved. Germline-derived CDR1 and CDR2 are WSHSY and SAAADI. The CDR3 consists of 13 residues. The CDR3 protein is CSSREFNTGELFF. In nucleotides, the CDR3 is TGCTCCTCTCGTGAGTTTAACACCGGGGAGCTGTTTTTT.

On this clone itself: At one end, the junction sequence differs from germline, possibly due to a read error. The gene calls are TRBV7-7 and TRBJ2-1; D is perhaps TRBD1 or TRBD2 (6 bases each). Germline V CDR1 and CDR2: SSHAT, FNYEAQ (reference sequence). The length of the CDR3 is 15 residues. The CDR3 here is CASSLGGGPYNEQFF. The CDR3 bases are TGTGCTAGCAGCTTAGGTGGGGGGCCCTACAATGAGCAGTTCTTC. Combining the CDR3 with reference TRBV7-7 and TRBJ2-1 gives the whole variable domain GAGVSQSPRYKVTKRGQDVTLRCDPISSHATLYWYQQALGQGPEFLTYFNYEAQPDKSGLPSDRFSAERPEGSISTLTIQRTEQRDSAMYRCASSLGGGPYNEQFFGPGTRLTVL.

This chain joins TRBV10-1 and TRBJ2-3; 7 bases line up with TRBD2. Trimming at V came to 0 bases and at J to 8 bases, leaving 11 bases not matched to a gene. The CDR3 runs 16 residues. Germline V gives CDR1 WNHNN, CDR2 SYGVQD (reference sequence). This CDR3 reads CASSESSVTWGGTQYF. In DNA, the CDR3 is TGCGCCAGCAGTGAGTCGTCGGTTACATGGGGGGGTACGCAGTATTTT.

The V and J genes are TRBV27 and TRBJ1-1; no clear D gene. This CDR3 has 14 amino acids. V was clipped by 4 bases and J by 1 base, with 10 bases between them. Germline values: CDR1 MNHEY, CDR2 SMNVEV (reference sequence). The CDR3 coding sequence is TGTGCCAGCAGTTCTACAGAGAAGAACACTGAAGCTTTCTTT. Translated: CASSSTEKNTEAFF.